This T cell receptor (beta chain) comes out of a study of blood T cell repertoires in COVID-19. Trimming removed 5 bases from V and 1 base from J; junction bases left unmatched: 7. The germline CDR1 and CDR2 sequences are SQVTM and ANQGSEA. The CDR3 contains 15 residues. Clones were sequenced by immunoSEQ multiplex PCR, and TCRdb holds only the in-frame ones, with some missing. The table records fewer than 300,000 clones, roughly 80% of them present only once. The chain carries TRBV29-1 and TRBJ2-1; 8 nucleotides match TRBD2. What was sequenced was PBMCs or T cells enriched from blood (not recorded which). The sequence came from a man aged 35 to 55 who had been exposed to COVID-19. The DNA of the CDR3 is TGCAGCGTTAAAAGCGGGAGCGGGTCCTACAATGAGCAGTTCTTC. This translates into CSVKSGSGSYNEQFF.